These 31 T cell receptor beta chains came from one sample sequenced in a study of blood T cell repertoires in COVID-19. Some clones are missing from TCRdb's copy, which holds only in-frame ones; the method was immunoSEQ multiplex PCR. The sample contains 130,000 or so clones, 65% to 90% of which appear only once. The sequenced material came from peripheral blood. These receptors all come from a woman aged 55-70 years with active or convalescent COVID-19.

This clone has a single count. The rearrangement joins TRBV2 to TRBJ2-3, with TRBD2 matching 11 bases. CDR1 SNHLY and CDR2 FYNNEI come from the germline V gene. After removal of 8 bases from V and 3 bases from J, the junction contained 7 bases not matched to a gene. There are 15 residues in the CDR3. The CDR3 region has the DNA TGTGCCAGCTTCGTTAGCGGGGGGGTTACAGATACGCAGTATTTT. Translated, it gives CASFVSGGVTDTQYF.

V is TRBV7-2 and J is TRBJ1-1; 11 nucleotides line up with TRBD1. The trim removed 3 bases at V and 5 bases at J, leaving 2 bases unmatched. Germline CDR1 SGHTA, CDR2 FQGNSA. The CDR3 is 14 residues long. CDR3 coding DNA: TGTGCCAGCAGCTTGGACAGGGGGCGGACTGAAGCTTTCTTT. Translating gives CASSLDRGRTEAFF.

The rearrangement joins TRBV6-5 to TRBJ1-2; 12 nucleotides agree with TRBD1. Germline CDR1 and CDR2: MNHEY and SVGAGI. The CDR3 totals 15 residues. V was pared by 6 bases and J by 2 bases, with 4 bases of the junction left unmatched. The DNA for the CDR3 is TGTGCCAGCAGGGTTGGGACAGGGGGCAACTATGGCTACACCTTC. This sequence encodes CASRVGTGGNYGYTF.

CDR3 sequence: CASSPPGQLYEQYV. CDR3 DNA sequence: TGTGCCAGCAGTCCGCCGGGACAGCTCTACGAGCAGTACGTC. This rearrangement joins TRBV28 to TRBJ2-7; 7 nucleotides line up with TRBD1. From germline, CDR1 is MDHEN and CDR2 SYDVKM. CDR3 length equals 14 residues. The junction had 7 bases not matched to a gene; V was cut back by 5 bases and J by 3 bases.

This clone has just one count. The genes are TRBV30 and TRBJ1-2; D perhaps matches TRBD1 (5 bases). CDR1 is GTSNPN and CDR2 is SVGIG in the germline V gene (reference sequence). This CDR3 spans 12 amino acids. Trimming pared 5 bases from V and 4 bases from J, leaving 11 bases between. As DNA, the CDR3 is TGTGCCTGGGGCGGAGGGACCTATGGCTACACCTTC. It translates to CAWGGGTYGYTF.

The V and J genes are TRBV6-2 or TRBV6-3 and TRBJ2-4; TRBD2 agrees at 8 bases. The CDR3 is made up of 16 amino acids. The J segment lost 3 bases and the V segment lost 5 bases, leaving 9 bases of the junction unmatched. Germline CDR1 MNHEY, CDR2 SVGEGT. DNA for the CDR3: TGTGCCAGCAGTACTGGACTAGCCTCGGTCAAAAACATTCAGTACTTC. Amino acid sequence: CASSTGLASVKNIQYF.

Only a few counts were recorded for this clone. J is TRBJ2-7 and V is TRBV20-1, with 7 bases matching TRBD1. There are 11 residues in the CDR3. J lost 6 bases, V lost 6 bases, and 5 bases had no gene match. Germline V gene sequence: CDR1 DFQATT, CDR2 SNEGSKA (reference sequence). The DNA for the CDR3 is TGCAGTGCCAGGGACAGTTTCGAGCAGTACTTC. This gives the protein CSARDSFEQYF.

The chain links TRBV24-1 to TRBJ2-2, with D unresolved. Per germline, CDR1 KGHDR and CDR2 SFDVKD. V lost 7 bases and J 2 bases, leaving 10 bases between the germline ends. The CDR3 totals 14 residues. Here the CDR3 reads CATRDTLNTGELFF. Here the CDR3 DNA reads TGTGCCACCAGAGACACCCTCAACACCGGGGAGCTGTTTTTT.

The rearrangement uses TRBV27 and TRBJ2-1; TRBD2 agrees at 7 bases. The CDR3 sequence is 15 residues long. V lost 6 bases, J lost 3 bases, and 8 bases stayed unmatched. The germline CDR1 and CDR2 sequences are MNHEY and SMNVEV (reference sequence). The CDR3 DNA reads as TGTGCCAGCAGCTACCTGGCGGGAGACTACAATGAGCAGTTCTTC. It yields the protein CASSYLAGDYNEQFF.

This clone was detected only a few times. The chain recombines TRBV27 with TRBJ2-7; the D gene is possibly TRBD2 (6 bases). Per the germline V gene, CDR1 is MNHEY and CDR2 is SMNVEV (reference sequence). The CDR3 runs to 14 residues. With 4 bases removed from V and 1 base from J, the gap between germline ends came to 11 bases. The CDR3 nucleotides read TGTGCCAGCAGTTACTCGACTAGTTCCTACGAGCAGTACTTC. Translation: CASSYSTSSYEQYF.

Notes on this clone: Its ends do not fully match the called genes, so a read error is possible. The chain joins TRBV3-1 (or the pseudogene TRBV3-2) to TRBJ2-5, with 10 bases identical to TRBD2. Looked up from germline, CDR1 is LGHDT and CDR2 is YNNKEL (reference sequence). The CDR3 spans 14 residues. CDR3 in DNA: TGTGCCAGCCGCCAGCGGGAGGGCCGCGAGACCCAGTACTTC. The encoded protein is CASRQREGRETQYF.

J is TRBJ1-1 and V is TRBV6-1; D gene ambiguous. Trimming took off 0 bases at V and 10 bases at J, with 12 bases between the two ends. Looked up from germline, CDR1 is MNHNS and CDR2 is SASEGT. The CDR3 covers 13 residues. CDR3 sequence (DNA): TGTGCCAGCAGTGAAGCGCCGGGGAGGATAGCTTTCTTT. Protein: CASSEAPGRIAFF.

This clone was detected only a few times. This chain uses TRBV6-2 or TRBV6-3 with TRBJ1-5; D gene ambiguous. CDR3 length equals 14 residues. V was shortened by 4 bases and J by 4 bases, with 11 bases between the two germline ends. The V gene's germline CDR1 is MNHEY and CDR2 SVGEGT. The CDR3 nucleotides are TGTGCCAGCAGTTTCCCAGGTGGTAATCAGCCCCAGCATTTT. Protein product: CASSFPGGNQPQHF.

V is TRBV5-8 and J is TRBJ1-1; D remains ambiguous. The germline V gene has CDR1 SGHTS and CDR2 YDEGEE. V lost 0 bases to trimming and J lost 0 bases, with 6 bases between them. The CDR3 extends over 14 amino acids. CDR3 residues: CASSLARVNTEAFF. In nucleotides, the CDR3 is TGTGCCAGCAGCTTGGCCCGGGTGAACACTGAAGCTTTCTTT.

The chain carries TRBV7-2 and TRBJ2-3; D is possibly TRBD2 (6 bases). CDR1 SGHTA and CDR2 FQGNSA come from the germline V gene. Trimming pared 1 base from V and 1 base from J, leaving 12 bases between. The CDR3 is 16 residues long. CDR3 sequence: CASSLGSGLRTDTQYF. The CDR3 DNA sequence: TGTGCCAGCAGCTTAGGCTCGGGACTGCGCACAGATACGCAGTATTTT.

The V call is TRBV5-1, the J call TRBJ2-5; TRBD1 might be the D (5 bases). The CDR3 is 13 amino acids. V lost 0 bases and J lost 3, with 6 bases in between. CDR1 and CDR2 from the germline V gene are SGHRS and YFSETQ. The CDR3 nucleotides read TGCGCCAGCAGCTTGGAAGGGGAAGAGACCCAGTACTTC. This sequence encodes CASSLEGEETQYF.

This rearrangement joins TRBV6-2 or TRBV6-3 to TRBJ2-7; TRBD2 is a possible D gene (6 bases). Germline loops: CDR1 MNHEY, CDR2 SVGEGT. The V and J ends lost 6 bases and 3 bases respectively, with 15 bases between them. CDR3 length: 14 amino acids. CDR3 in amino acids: CASSRTTPGYEQYF. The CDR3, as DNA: TGTGCCAGCAGCCGGACTACTCCGGGCTACGAGCAGTACTTC.

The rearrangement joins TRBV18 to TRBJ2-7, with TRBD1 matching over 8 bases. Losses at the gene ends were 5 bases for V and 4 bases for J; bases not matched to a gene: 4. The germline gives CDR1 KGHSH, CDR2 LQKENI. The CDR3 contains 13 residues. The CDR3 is CASSANRGYEQYF. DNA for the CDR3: TGTGCCAGCTCAGCGAACAGGGGGTACGAGCAGTACTTC.

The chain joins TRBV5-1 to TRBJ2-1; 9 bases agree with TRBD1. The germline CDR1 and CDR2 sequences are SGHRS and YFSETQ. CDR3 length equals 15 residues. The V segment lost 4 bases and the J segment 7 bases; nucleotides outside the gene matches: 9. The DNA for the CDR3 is TGCGCCAGCAGCCTCGGACAGGGGTATGGTAATGAGCAGTTCTTC. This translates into CASSLGQGYGNEQFF.

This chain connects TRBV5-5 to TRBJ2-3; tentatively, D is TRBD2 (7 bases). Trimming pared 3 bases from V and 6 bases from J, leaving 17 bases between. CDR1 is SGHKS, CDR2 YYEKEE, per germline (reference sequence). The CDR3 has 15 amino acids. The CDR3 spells CASSSGGGALDTQYF. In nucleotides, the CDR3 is TGTGCCAGCAGCTCTGGAGGGGGGGCCTTGGATACGCAGTATTTT. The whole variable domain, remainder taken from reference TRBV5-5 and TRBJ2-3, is DAGVTQSPTHLIKTRGQQVTLRCSPISGHKSVSWYQQVLGQGPQFIFQYYEKEERGRGNFPDRFSARQFPNYSSELNVNALLLGDSALYLCASSSGGGALDTQYFGPGTRLTVL.

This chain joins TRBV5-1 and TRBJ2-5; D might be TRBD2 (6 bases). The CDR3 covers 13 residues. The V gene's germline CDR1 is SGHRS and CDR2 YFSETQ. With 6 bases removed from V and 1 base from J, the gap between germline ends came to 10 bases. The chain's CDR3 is CASNAGSQETQYF. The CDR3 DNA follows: TGCGCCAGCAACGCGGGGTCCCAAGAGACCCAGTACTTC.

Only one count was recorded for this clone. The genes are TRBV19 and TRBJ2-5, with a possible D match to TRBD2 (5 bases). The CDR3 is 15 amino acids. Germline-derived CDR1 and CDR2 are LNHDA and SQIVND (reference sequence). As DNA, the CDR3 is TGTGCTTCTAGCTCGGTCATATCGTGGGTGGAGACCCAGTACTTC. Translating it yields CASSSVISWVETQYF.

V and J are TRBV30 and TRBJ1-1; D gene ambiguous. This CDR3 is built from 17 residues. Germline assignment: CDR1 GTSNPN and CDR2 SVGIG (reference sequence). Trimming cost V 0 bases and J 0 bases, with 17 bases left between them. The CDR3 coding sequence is TGTGCCTGGAGTGTATTGGGGTGGGAGAACATGAACACTGAAGCTTTCTTT. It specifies CAWSVLGWENMNTEAFF.

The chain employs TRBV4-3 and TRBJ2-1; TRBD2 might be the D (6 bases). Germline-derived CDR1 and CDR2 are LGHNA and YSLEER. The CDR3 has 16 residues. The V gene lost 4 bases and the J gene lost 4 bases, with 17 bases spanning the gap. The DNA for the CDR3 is TGCGCCAGCAGCCGCCTAACGGGGACTCAGTACAATGAGCAGTTCTTC. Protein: CASSRLTGTQYNEQFF.

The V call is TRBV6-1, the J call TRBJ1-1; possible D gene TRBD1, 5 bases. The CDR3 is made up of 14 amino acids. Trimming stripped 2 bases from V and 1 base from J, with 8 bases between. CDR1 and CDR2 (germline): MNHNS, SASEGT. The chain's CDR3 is CASSETGWNTEAFF. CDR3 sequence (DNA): TGTGCCAGCAGTGAAACAGGATGGAACACTGAAGCTTTCTTT.

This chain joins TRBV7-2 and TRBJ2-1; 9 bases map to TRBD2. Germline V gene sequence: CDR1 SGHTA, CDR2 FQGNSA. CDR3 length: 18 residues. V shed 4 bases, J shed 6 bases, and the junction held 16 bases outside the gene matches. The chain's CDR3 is CASSSGVSLAGEGNEQFF. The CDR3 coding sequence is TGTGCCAGCAGCTCCGGTGTGAGTTTAGCGGGAGAAGGCAATGAGCAGTTCTTC.

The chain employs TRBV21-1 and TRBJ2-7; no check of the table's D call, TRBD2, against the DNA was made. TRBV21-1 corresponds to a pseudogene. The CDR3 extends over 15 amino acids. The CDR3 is CASSTPGTSVDEQYF. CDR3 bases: TGTGCCAGCAGCACACCCGGGACTAGCGTAGACGAGCAGTACTTC.

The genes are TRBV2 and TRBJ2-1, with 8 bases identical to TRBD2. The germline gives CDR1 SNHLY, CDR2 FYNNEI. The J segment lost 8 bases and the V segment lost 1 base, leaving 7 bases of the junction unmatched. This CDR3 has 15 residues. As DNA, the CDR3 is TGTGCCAGCAGTGAAGGGCTAATAGCGGGATATGAGCAGTTCTTC. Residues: CASSEGLIAGYEQFF.

The CDR3 sequence is CASSLAGINNEQFF. The CDR3 DNA reads as TGTGCCAGCAGCTTAGCAGGAATCAACAATGAGCAGTTCTTC. The rearrangement links TRBV11-2 to TRBJ2-1; D is unclear. Deletions cut 1 base from V and 5 bases from J, with 9 bases between. The CDR3 is 14 amino acids. CDR1 is SGHAT, CDR2 FQNNGV, per germline.

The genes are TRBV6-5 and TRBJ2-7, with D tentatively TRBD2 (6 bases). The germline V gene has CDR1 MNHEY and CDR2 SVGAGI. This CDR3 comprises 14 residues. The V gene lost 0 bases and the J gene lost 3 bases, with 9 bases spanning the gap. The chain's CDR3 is CASSYSRGIYEQYF. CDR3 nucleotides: TGTGCCAGCAGTTACTCGCGGGGAATCTACGAGCAGTACTTC.

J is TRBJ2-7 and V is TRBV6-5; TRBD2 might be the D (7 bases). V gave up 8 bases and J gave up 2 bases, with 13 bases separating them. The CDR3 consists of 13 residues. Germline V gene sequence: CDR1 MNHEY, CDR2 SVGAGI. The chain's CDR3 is CASRGRGTYEQYF. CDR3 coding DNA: TGTGCCAGCCGAGGGAGGGGGACCTACGAGCAGTACTTC.